The rows below give T cell receptor beta chains drawn from one sample of a study of T-cell memory formation after mild COVID-19. TCRdb re-derived calls from the 5' RACE reads in MiXCR, one entry per CDR3 protein. Of about 420,000 distinct CDR3 sequences in the sample, about 25% were seen once. Specimen: PBMCs or a T cell subset sorted from them (not recorded which). The receptor source for this set is an adult woman who had mild COVID-19 (a few samples of this study predate the infection). Cell type and time point are not known. The CDR3 runs from the conserved cysteine through the conserved F or W. D genes are given only for firm matches. Size is omitted from some rows. Given values are once, few, many or a class for expanded clones.

CDR3 length	V gene	clone size	J gene	D gene	CDR3 DNA	CDR3 protein
15	TRBV5-1	few	TRBJ2-2	-	TGCGCCAGCAGCTTTGGACAGAAGAACACCGGGGAGCTGTTTTTT	CASSFGQKNTGELFF
16	TRBV6-6	-	TRBJ1-5	TRBD1	TGTGCCAGCTCAGACAGGGAACTGAGGAGAAATCAGCCCCAGCATTTT	CASSDRELRRNQPQHF
14	TRBV2	-	TRBJ2-3	-	TGTGCCAGCAGTGAAGACTTTAGCACAGATACGCAGTATTTT	CASSEDFSTDTQYF
14	TRBV20-1	-	TRBJ2-3	TRBD2	TGCAGTGCCTCTAGCGGGAGGGTCACAGATACGCAGTATTTT	CSASSGRVTDTQYF
15	TRBV9	-	TRBJ2-1	-	TGTGCCAGCAGTGAAACGGGGACGTCATACAATGAGCAGTTCTTC	CASSETGTSYNEQFF
14	TRBV2	few	TRBJ2-7	-	TGTGCCAGCAGTCTTTGGGGGGGCAACCACGAGCAGTACTTC	CASSLWGGNHEQYF
16	TRBV7-2	few	TRBJ2-1	TRBD2	TGTGCCAGCAGCCGAGTAGCGGGAGGGGGGTACAATGAGCAGTTCTTC	CASSRVAGGGYNEQFF
14	TRBV5-1	few	TRBJ2-1	-	TGCGCCAGCACCTTGGGCAGGCCCGGCAATGAGCAGTTCTTC	CASTLGRPGNEQFF
15	TRBV5-5	many	TRBJ2-6	-	TGTGCCAGCAGCTCCAGGGGATCTGGGGCCAACGTCCTGACTTTC	CASSSRGSGANVLTF
18	TRBV29-1	-	TRBJ2-6	-	TGCAGCGTTGAATTTACGGGACACTCCTTTTCTGGGGCCAACGTCCTGACTTTC	CSVEFTGHSFSGANVLTF
14	TRBV7-9	-	TRBJ1-5	-	TGTGCCAGCAGCTTGAATTTGGGGGATCAGCCCCAGCATTTT	CASSLNLGDQPQHF
12	TRBV20-1	few	TRBJ2-3	-	TGCAGTGCTATGGGAGCCGCAGATACGCAGTATTTT	CSAMGAADTQYF
16	TRBV7-9	few	TRBJ2-3	-	TGTGCCAGCAGCTTGGCAGTGGGAACATTGGGAGATACGCAGTATTTT	CASSLAVGTLGDTQYF
14	TRBV24-1	once	TRBJ1-2	-	TGTGCCACCAGTGATCGCGACAGCCTAGGGGGCTACACCTTC	CATSDRDSLGGYTF
15	TRBV5-4	many	TRBJ2-1	TRBD1	TGTGCCAGCAGCACGCGGACAGGGGGCTTCAATGAGCAGTTCTTC	CASSTRTGGFNEQFF
14	TRBV12-3/TRBV12-4	-	TRBJ1-2	-	TGTGCCAGCAGTGCCGGGACAACCATCTATGGCTACACCTTC	CASSAGTTIYGYTF
19	TRBV5-1	-	TRBJ2-3	TRBD1	TGCGCCAGCAGCTCCGCCACCGGGACAGGGAGGGTTGGTACAGATACGCAGTATTTT	CASSSATGTGRVGTDTQYF
13	TRBV12-3/TRBV12-4	-	TRBJ1-3	-	TGTGCCAGCACCCTGGCAGTTGGAAACACCATATATTTT	CASTLAVGNTIYF
15	TRBV7-6	many	TRBJ1-1	-	TGTGCCAGCAGCTTAGCGGGGAGGGGGAACACTGAAGCTTTCTTT	CASSLAGRGNTEAFF
14	TRBV11-2	-	TRBJ2-7	-	TGTGCCAGCAGCTTGGGGGGGCCCCCCTACGAGCAGTACTTC	CASSLGGPPYEQYF
17	TRBV7-6	-	TRBJ2-5	-	TGTGCCAGCAGCGGCCAGACCGAGGCCAGACTGGAGGAGACCCAGTACTTC	CASSGQTEARLEETQYF
18	TRBV5-1	few	TRBJ2-5	-	TGCGCCAGCAGCTCCGGGCTAGTCTATCCAGGAGCTGGGAGAGCCCAGTACTTC	CASSSGLVYPGAGRAQYF
17	TRBV11-3	few	TRBJ2-3	TRBD2	TGTGCCAGCAGCGCGGGACTAGCGGGAGTATCGGGAGATACGCAGTATTTT	CASSAGLAGVSGDTQYF
14	TRBV6-2/TRBV6-3	few	TRBJ2-2	-	TGTGCCAGTCAGGTGCCAGGGGAGGCCGGGGAGCTGTTTTTT	CASQVPGEAGELFF
15	TRBV9	-	TRBJ2-5	-	TGTGCCAGCAGCGTAACGATGAGCCGGGAAGAGACCCAGTACTTC	CASSVTMSREETQYF
13	TRBV7-2	-	TRBJ2-3	-	TGTGCCAGCAGCCCCAAGCCCCTAAGTACGCAGTATTTT	CASSPKPLSTQYF
15	TRBV7-9	-	TRBJ2-1	TRBD1	TGTGCCAGCAGCGGGACGGGACAGACCTACACTGAGCAGTTCTTC	CASSGTGQTYTEQFF
15	TRBV6-5	few	TRBJ2-5	-	TGTGCCAGCAGTTACTCAAGGCCAGGGCAAGAGACCCAGTACTTC	CASSYSRPGQETQYF
13	TRBV7-6	-	TRBJ1-1	-	TGTGCCAGCAGCCCGGGGGGGGCGCATGAAGCTTTCTTT	CASSPGGAHEAFF
13	TRBV12-3/TRBV12-4	-	TRBJ2-3	TRBD2	TGTGCCAGCCAGGCGGGAGAGGCAGATACGCAGTATTTT	CASQAGEADTQYF
15	TRBV7-9	-	TRBJ1-1	-	TGTGCCAGCAGCTTAGCCCCGCGCAGGGTCACTGAAGCTTTCTTT	CASSLAPRRVTEAFF
14	TRBV12-3/TRBV12-4	-	TRBJ2-2	-	TGTGCCACCGCTGGATGGCGGGGAACCGGGGAGCTGTTTTTT	CATAGWRGTGELFF
13	TRBV5-1	-	TRBJ1-2	-	TGCGCCAGCAGGATGACAGCGGTCGATGGCTACACCTTC	CASRMTAVDGYTF
15	TRBV10-3	-	TRBJ2-7	-	TGTGCCATCAGACCTGACAGGACCTCTTCCTACGAGCAGTACTTC	CAIRPDRTSSYEQYF
15	TRBV5-1	few	TRBJ2-1	-	TGCGCCAGCAGCGGAAGGGGGAAAGGTAACAATGAGCAGTTCTTC	CASSGRGKGNNEQFF
12	TRBV24-1	few	TRBJ1-5	-	TGTGCCACCAGTGAACAGGGTCAGCCCCAGCATTTT	CATSEQGQPQHF
16	TRBV19	-	TRBJ2-3	-	TGTGCCAGTAGTCGCCATGGCGGGGCGAGCACAGATACGCAGTATTTT	CASSRHGGASTDTQYF
17	TRBV20-1	-	TRBJ2-1	TRBD2	TGCAGTGCTAGGGGGACTAGCGGGATGCTGGTGGGCTATGAGCAGTTCTTC	CSARGTSGMLVGYEQFF
14	TRBV5-5	-	TRBJ2-5	TRBD2	TGTGCCAGCAGCTTGGAGGGAGGGTGGGAGACCCAGTACTTC	CASSLEGGWETQYF
12	TRBV3-1	few	TRBJ1-6	-	TGTGCCAGCAGCCAAGGGGTCTCACCCCTCCACTTT	CASSQGVSPLHF
13	TRBV29-1	-	TRBJ1-1	-	TGCAGCGTTGACAGGGCTCGGGACACTGAAGCTTTCTTT	CSVDRARDTEAFF
12	TRBV7-9	many	TRBJ2-3	-	TGTGCCAGCAGCCCTGGGGCAGATACGCAGTATTTT	CASSPGADTQYF
14	TRBV5-1	-	TRBJ2-5	-	TGCGCCAGCAGCTTGGCTGGCATCAGCGAGACCCAGTACTTC	CASSLAGISETQYF
14	TRBV29-1	-	TRBJ2-7	TRBD1	TGCAGCGTTGAGGACAGGGCCGTCTCCTACGAGCAGTACTTC	CSVEDRAVSYEQYF
13	TRBV30	-	TRBJ1-1	-	TGTGCCTGGAGGAGCAGGGGAGGCACTGAAGCTTTCTTT	CAWRSRGGTEAFF
14	TRBV5-1	-	TRBJ1-1	TRBD1	TGCGCCAGCAGCTGGACAGGGGCGGACACTGAAGCTTTCTTT	CASSWTGADTEAFF